Below are 10 T cell receptor beta chains sequenced from a single sample in a study of T cell responses to AZD1222 COVID-19 vaccine. Some clones are missing from TCRdb's copy, which holds only in-frame ones; the method was immunoSEQ multiplex PCR. This sample carries 170,000 or so clones, roughly 93% of them seen once, and the ten largest clones take 0.95% to 1.3%. The sequenced sample was peripheral blood, obtained 28 days after the second dose of the MenACWY control vaccine. These receptors originate from an adult who received the MenACWY meningococcal vaccine as a control.

The genes are TRBV4-2 and TRBJ1-4, with D possibly TRBD1 on 5 matching bases. CDR1 and CDR2 (germline): LGHNA, YNFKEQ. This CDR3 is 15 amino acids long. Trimming shortened V by 5 bases and J by 3 bases, and 13 bases separated the two germline ends. The CDR3 DNA sequence: TGTGCCAGCAGCGACCGGGACGGCCCTAATGAAAAACTGTTTTTT. Translation: CASSDRDGPNEKLFF.

The genes are TRBV7-2 and TRBJ2-6, with D possibly being TRBD1 (7 bases). In germline, CDR1 is SGHTA, CDR2 FQGNSA. V was cut by 5 bases and J by 4 bases, with 15 bases left in between. The CDR3 runs 16 residues. CDR3 residues: CASSVQGTAGANVLTF. The CDR3 bases are TGTGCCAGCAGCGTACAGGGGACTGCCGGGGCCAACGTCCTGACTTTC.

The chain recombines TRBV3-1 (or the pseudogene TRBV3-2) with TRBJ1-3, with a tentative D call TRBD1 (5 bases). This CDR3 spans 13 amino acids. Germline CDR1 reads LGHDT; CDR2 reads YNNKEL (reference sequence). V dropped 2 bases and J dropped 8 bases, with 10 bases sitting between them. The CDR3 DNA sequence: TGTGCCAGCAGCCAATCCGGGGGTGACACCATATATTTT. It specifies CASSQSGGDTIYF.

The chain joins TRBV5-5 to TRBJ1-2; a weak D match, TRBD1 (5 bases). The CDR3 totals 15 residues. Germline V gives CDR1 SGHKS, CDR2 YYEKEE (reference sequence). The V gene lost 1 base and the J gene lost 0 bases, with 10 bases spanning the gap. The CDR3: CASSLLGDSNYGYTF. The CDR3 DNA follows: TGTGCCAGCAGCTTGTTAGGGGATTCTAACTATGGCTACACCTTC. Full variable domain (rest looked up from reference TRBV5-5 and TRBJ1-2): DAGVTQSPTHLIKTRGQQVTLRCSPISGHKSVSWYQQVLGQGPQFIFQYYEKEERGRGNFPDRFSARQFPNYSSELNVNALLLGDSALYLCASSLLGDSNYGYTFGSGTRLTVV.

This clone was seen only once. The V call is TRBV3-1 (or the pseudogene TRBV3-2), the J call TRBJ1-4; D is uncertain. Germline lookup yields CDR1 LGHDT and CDR2 YNNKEL (reference sequence). V lost 3 bases to trimming and J lost 8 bases, with 4 bases between them. This CDR3 has 11 residues. The CDR3 DNA follows: TGTGCCAGCAGCCAGTACGAAAAACTGTTTTTT. Translation gives CASSQYEKLFF.

This clone was counted a single time. V gene TRBV5-1 combines with J gene TRBJ1-2; no firm D call. This CDR3 contains 15 residues. Trimming pared 0 bases from V and 6 bases from J, leaving 15 bases between. Germline V gene sequence: CDR1 SGHRS, CDR2 YFSETQ. The CDR3 DNA sequence: TGCGCCAGCAGCTTGGTAGGAAGGAGGATGGATGGCTACACCTTC. As protein: CASSLVGRRMDGYTF.

This chain uses TRBV6-2 or TRBV6-3 with TRBJ1-5; no clear D. CDR1 MNHEY and CDR2 SVGEGT come from the germline V gene. The CDR3 is made up of 14 amino acids. V was cut by 6 bases and J by 1 base, with 10 bases left in between. CDR3 in amino acids: CASSLDGSNQPQHF. The CDR3 DNA is TGTGCCAGCAGCCTCGACGGGAGCAATCAGCCCCAGCATTTT.

The chain recombines TRBV6-1 with TRBJ2-1, with 7 bases identical to TRBD1. The CDR3 length is 18 residues. V trimming: 1 base; J trimming: 0 bases; junction bases outside the gene matches: 9. Germline CDR1 reads MNHNS; CDR2 reads SASEGT. CDR3 bases: TGTGCCAGCAGTGAAGAGTTGACAGGGTCAAGCTCCTACAATGAGCAGTTCTTC. This gives the protein CASSEELTGSSSYNEQFF.

This chain joins TRBV27 and TRBJ2-3; 7 bases match TRBD1. The germline CDR1 and CDR2 sequences are MNHEY and SMNVEV (reference sequence). Trimming cost V 9 bases and J 0 bases; bases outside gene matches: 9. This CDR3 comprises 15 residues. CDR3 sequence reads: CASHRMTGSTDTQYF. In DNA form, the CDR3 reads TGTGCCAGTCACCGTATGACAGGGAGCACAGATACGCAGTATTTT.

The genes are TRBV11-2 and TRBJ2-2, with 8 positions matching TRBD1. Trimming cost V 2 bases and J 4 bases; bases outside gene matches: 6. Per the germline V gene, CDR1 is SGHAT and CDR2 is FQNNGV. The CDR3 totals 16 residues. The CDR3 sequence: CASSLLRGRTTGELFF. CDR3 in DNA: TGTGCCAGCAGCTTACTCAGGGGGCGAACCACCGGGGAGCTGTTTTTT.